This passage covers 32 T cell receptor beta chains from one sample sequenced in a study of early stage breast cancer tumors. TCRdb's copy holds only in-frame clones and misses some; the assay was immunoSEQ multiplex PCR. The sample contains about 5,400 clones, approximately 70% of which appear only once. Sequencing was performed on breast tumor tissue. The receptors originated from a person aged 60 to 70 with breast cancer.

The chain links TRBV9 to TRBJ2-7, with TRBD1 identical over 9 bases. CDR1 and CDR2 (germline): SGDLS, YYNGEE. Unmatched junction bases numbered 10, after V lost 4 bases and J lost 5 bases. The CDR3 totals 15 residues. The CDR3 region is CASSPTPGTGHEQYF. The CDR3 DNA follows: TGTGCCAGCAGCCCCACCCCCGGGACAGGGCACGAGCAGTACTTC.

The chain recombines TRBV7-8 with TRBJ1-2; D may be TRBD1 (5 bases). CDR3 length: 15 residues. Germline V gene lookup returns CDR1 SGHVS and CDR2 FQNEAQ. V was trimmed by 4 bases and J by 2 bases, leaving 14 bases between them. The CDR3, as DNA: TGTGCCAGCAGCTGGGGGTCTGGGTCCAACTATGGCTACACCTTC. Its translation is CASSWGSGSNYGYTF.

V and J are TRBV15 and TRBJ2-5; 13 nucleotides align to TRBD2. Trimming cost V 1 base and J 2 bases; bases outside gene matches: 1. Germline CDR1 LNHNV, CDR2 YYDKDF (reference sequence). The CDR3 runs 16 residues. This chain's CDR3 is CATSRGGLAGQETQYF. In nucleotides, the CDR3 is TGTGCCACCAGCAGAGGGGGACTAGCGGGGCAAGAGACCCAGTACTTC.

This clone was observed once. The chain joins TRBV15 to TRBJ2-7; D is unclear. V lost 0 bases and J lost 4, with 7 bases in between. Germline V gene lookup returns CDR1 LNHNV and CDR2 YYDKDF (reference sequence). CDR3 length: 13 residues. The CDR3 nucleotides read TGTGCCACCAGCAGAGATGTGGGGTACGAGCAGTACTTC. Residues: CATSRDVGYEQYF.

The J gene is TRBJ2-7, the V gene TRBV11-3, with D possibly TRBD1 on 5 matching bases. V dropped 8 bases and J dropped 2 bases, with 16 bases sitting between them. Germline CDR1 is SGHNT and CDR2 is YENEEA. The CDR3 length is 14 residues. CDR3 nucleotide sequence: TGTGCCAGCCGGGCGGCTCAGGGAACCTACGAGCAGTACTTC. It specifies CASRAAQGTYEQYF.

This clone turned up a few times. The CDR3 DNA is TGCAGCGTTGAATTCGGGACGTCCAAAAACATTCAGTACTTC. It yields the protein CSVEFGTSKNIQYF. The chain recombines TRBV29-1 with TRBJ2-4, with D perhaps given as TRBD1 or TRBD2 (5 bases each). The V gene lost 2 bases and the J gene lost 2 bases, with 10 bases spanning the gap. Germline V lookup: CDR1 SQVTM, CDR2 ANQGSEA. This CDR3 is 14 amino acids long.

The chain employs TRBV7-9 and TRBJ1-2; D gene unclear. This CDR3 has 14 amino acids. Germline CDR1 SEHNR, CDR2 FQNEAQ (reference sequence). V was clipped by 2 bases and J by 5 bases, with 12 bases between them. CDR3 coding DNA: TGTGCCAGCAGCTTATCTTCGGGGTGGTATGGCTACACCTTC. Protein: CASSLSSGWYGYTF.

V and J are TRBV5-6 and TRBJ1-4, with D uncertain. The CDR3 is 14 residues long. Germline assignment: CDR1 SGHDT and CDR2 YYEEEE. V lost 1 base and J 4 bases, leaving 8 bases between the germline ends. The CDR3 is CASSLSRINEKLFF. The CDR3 DNA is TGTGCCAGCAGCTTGTCACGGATTAATGAAAAACTGTTTTTT.

The gene calls are TRBV6-6 and TRBJ1-4; TRBD1 matches 8 bases. Looked up from germline, CDR1 is MNHNY and CDR2 is SVGAGI (reference sequence). The CDR3 runs 14 residues. V shed 8 bases and J 7 bases; nucleotides not matched to a gene: 9. The CDR3 spells CASFSTGGGEKLFF. DNA of the CDR3: TGTGCCAGCTTTAGTACAGGGGGAGGTGAAAAACTGTTTTTT.

The chain is built from TRBV19 and TRBJ1-4; possible D gene TRBD1, 6 bases. Germline CDR1 LNHDA, CDR2 SQIVND (reference sequence). The CDR3 is 15 residues long. Trimming shortened V by 11 bases and J by 2 bases, and 18 bases separated the two germline ends. The CDR3 spells CASKTGIATNEKLFF. The DNA of the CDR3 is TGTGCCTCCAAAACAGGGATTGCGACTAATGAAAAACTGTTTTTT.

The chain is built from TRBV6-5 and TRBJ2-7; 8 nucleotides line up with TRBD1. Looked up from germline, CDR1 is MNHEY and CDR2 is SVGAGI. The length of the CDR3 is 14 residues. Trimming cost V 5 bases and J 2 bases; bases outside gene matches: 5. The CDR3 sequence is CASSPDRGPYEQYF. CDR3 nucleotide sequence: TGTGCCAGCAGTCCTGACAGGGGACCCTACGAGCAGTACTTC.

CDR3: CASGPGLAGVETQYF. The CDR3, as DNA: TGTGCCAGCGGCCCGGGACTAGCGGGAGTAGAGACCCAGTACTTC. This chain joins TRBV27 and TRBJ2-5, with 14 bases matching TRBD2. Per the germline V gene, CDR1 is MNHEY and CDR2 is SMNVEV (reference sequence). Trimming at V came to 8 bases and at J to 4 bases, leaving 6 bases not matched to a gene. The CDR3 has 15 residues.

CDR3 DNA: TGTGCCAGCAGTTTCCATTACGAGCAGTACTTC. This gives the protein CASSFHYEQYF. The gene calls are TRBV28 and TRBJ2-7; no definite D call. The germline CDR1 and CDR2 sequences are MDHEN and SYDVKM. This CDR3 is 11 amino acids long. V was cut by 3 bases and J by 4 bases, with 4 bases left in between.

The rearrangement joins TRBV5-1 to TRBJ2-3; D unresolved. V was clipped by 5 bases and J by 0 bases, with 13 bases between them. CDR1 and CDR2 (germline): SGHRS, YFSETQ. This CDR3 is 15 amino acids long. CDR3 residues: CASRPGRPSTDTQYF. The CDR3 DNA reads as TGCGCCAGCAGACCCGGACGGCCTAGCACAGATACGCAGTATTTT. Together with reference TRBV5-1 and TRBJ2-3, the CDR3 gives the full variable domain: KAGVTQTPRYLIKTRGQQVTLSCSPISGHRSVSWYQQTPGQGLQFLFEYFSETQRNKGNFPGRFSGRQFSNSRSEMNVSTLELGDSALYLCASRPGRPSTDTQYFGPGTRLTVL.

This rearrangement joins TRBV11-3 to TRBJ1-1; weak D call: TRBD1 (5 bases). This CDR3 has 11 residues. Germline CDR1 SGHNT, CDR2 YENEEA. V was shortened by 7 bases and J by 8 bases, with 11 bases between the two germline ends. In DNA form, the CDR3 reads TGTGCCAGCAACGACGGGGGGGAAGCTTTCTTT. It codes for CASNDGGEAFF.

This clone came up a few times. The chain combines TRBV5-8 with TRBJ2-1; D could derive from TRBD1 or TRBD2 (5 bases each). Deletions cut 5 bases from V and 1 base from J, with 13 bases between. Germline lookup yields CDR1 SGHTS and CDR2 YDEGEE. The CDR3 has 15 residues. The CDR3 DNA follows: TGTGCCAGCAGATCCGGGACCACTTCCTACAATGAGCAGTTCTTC. Amino acids: CASRSGTTSYNEQFF.

The rearrangement links TRBV7-2 to TRBJ2-2, with no clear D. The V end was cut by 5 bases, the J end by 7 bases, with 8 bases between. CDR1 is SGHTA and CDR2 is FQGNSA in the germline V gene. There are 12 residues in the CDR3. The CDR3 region is CASSQNLGELFF. CDR3 coding DNA: TGTGCCAGCAGCCAGAATCTCGGGGAGCTGTTTTTT.

The chain uses TRBV29-1 and TRBJ2-3; the D gene is possibly TRBD1 (6 bases). Germline V gene data show CDR1 as SQVTM and CDR2 as ANQGSEA. This CDR3 has 13 residues. Trimming removed 8 bases at V and 3 bases at J, with 15 bases between. In DNA form, the CDR3 reads TGCAGCAGCACAGGGTTAAGTACAGATACGCAGTATTTT. As protein: CSSTGLSTDTQYF.

The rearrangement links TRBV5-1 to TRBJ2-7, with D perhaps TRBD1 (6 bases). V dropped 3 bases and J dropped 4 bases, with 8 bases sitting between them. CDR1 is SGHRS and CDR2 is YFSETQ in the germline V gene. The CDR3 is made up of 12 amino acids. The CDR3 loop is CASSWDTYEQYF. The CDR3 coding sequence is TGCGCCAGCAGCTGGGACACTTACGAGCAGTACTTC.

The chain employs TRBV11-2 and TRBJ2-3; D unclear. Per germline, CDR1 SGHAT and CDR2 FQNNGV. Between the trimmed V and J ends, which lost 0 bases and 1 base, there was a span of 8 bases. This CDR3 has 15 residues. CDR3 loop: CASSLDLTGTDTQYF. CDR3 nucleotide sequence: TGTGCCAGCAGCTTAGATCTGACGGGCACAGATACGCAGTATTTT.

CDR3 protein: CASSGLAGGRYEQYF. The CDR3 nucleotides are TGTGCCAGCAGCGGACTAGCGGGAGGCAGGTACGAGCAGTACTTC. The chain has TRBV6-6 and TRBJ2-7; the match to TRBD2 covers 14 bases. This CDR3 contains 15 residues. Germline lookup yields CDR1 MNHNY and CDR2 SVGAGI (reference sequence). Trimming at V came to 6 bases and at J to 4 bases, leaving 5 bases not matched to a gene.

The V and J genes are TRBV5-4 and TRBJ1-4; weak D call: TRBD1 (6 bases). The CDR3 is 18 residues long. The V gene lost 4 bases and the J gene lost 1 base, with 20 bases spanning the gap. The germline CDR1 and CDR2 sequences are SGHNT and YYREEE (reference sequence). CDR3 coding DNA: TGTGCCAGCAGCATCGGCATACAGGGCGACGGAACTAATGAAAAACTGTTTTTT. Its translation: CASSIGIQGDGTNEKLFF.

The rearrangement links TRBV14 to TRBJ1-1; a weak D match, TRBD1 (5 bases). CDR1 is SGHDN and CDR2 is FVKESK in the germline V gene. V lost 6 bases and J 3 bases, leaving 11 bases between the germline ends. The CDR3 has 13 amino acids. The DNA for the CDR3 is TGTGCCAGCAGAGGGTGGGGGGACACTGAAGCTTTCTTT. Protein sequence: CASRGWGDTEAFF.

This chain's CDR3 is CASSYSVWGTNEKLFF. CDR3 in DNA: TGTGCCAGCAGTTACTCGGTCTGGGGGACTAATGAAAAACTGTTTTTT. The rearrangement links TRBV6-5 to TRBJ1-4; a weak D match, TRBD1 (5 bases). Trimming pared 0 bases from V and 2 bases from J, leaving 10 bases between. The germline CDR1 and CDR2 sequences are MNHEY and SVGAGI. This CDR3 is built from 16 residues.

The genes are TRBV5-4 and TRBJ2-5; tentative D call: TRBD2 (5 bases). The germline V gene has CDR1 SGHNT and CDR2 YYREEE (reference sequence). Trimming stripped 5 bases from V and 3 bases from J, with 14 bases between. The CDR3 extends over 14 amino acids. The CDR3: CASRAVASEETQYF. The CDR3 bases are TGTGCCAGCAGGGCAGTAGCGTCCGAAGAGACCCAGTACTTC.

The chain joins TRBV7-9 to TRBJ2-2; the D is unclear. Deletions cut 5 bases from V and 7 bases from J, with 11 bases between. The germline CDR1 and CDR2 sequences are SEHNR and FQNEAQ (reference sequence). The CDR3 extends over 13 amino acids. The CDR3 coding sequence is TGTGCCAGCAGCCCAGTGGGCAGCGGGGAGCTGTTTTTT. This translates into CASSPVGSGELFF.

The V and J genes are TRBV11-2 and TRBJ2-3; the D gene is possibly TRBD2 (5 bases). V shed 1 base and J shed 4 bases, with 12 bases lying between them. Germline V gene sequence: CDR1 SGHAT, CDR2 FQNNGV. The CDR3 runs 15 residues. The CDR3 loop reads CASSLASVGADTQYF. CDR3 sequence (DNA): TGTGCCAGCAGCTTAGCGTCTGTCGGGGCAGATACGCAGTATTTT.

The rearrangement uses TRBV6-1 and TRBJ2-3; D is perhaps TRBD1 or TRBD2 (5 bases each). The CDR3 has 12 amino acids. The V gene's germline CDR1 is MNHNS and CDR2 SASEGT. Trimming pared 4 bases from V and 4 bases from J, leaving 6 bases between. The chain's CDR3 is CASSVGPDTQYF. The CDR3 DNA sequence: TGTGCCAGCAGTGTGGGACCAGATACGCAGTATTTT.

This clone was observed a single time. This chain joins TRBV4-1 and TRBJ2-2, with 9 bases aligning to TRBD1. The trim removed 0 bases at V and 8 bases at J, leaving 1 base unmatched. The CDR3 is 14 residues long. The germline V gene has CDR1 MGHRA and CDR2 YSYEKL. CDR3 protein: CASSQEGQGGELFF. CDR3 in DNA: TGCGCCAGCAGCCAAGAGGGACAGGGTGGGGAGCTGTTTTTT.

The J gene is TRBJ1-4, the V gene TRBV5-4; D gene unclear. Per germline, CDR1 SGHNT and CDR2 YYREEE (reference sequence). V shed 2 bases and J shed 0 bases, with 11 bases lying between them. CDR3 size: 16 residues. The CDR3 here is CASSLEAAATNEKLFF. For the CDR3, the DNA is TGTGCCAGCAGCTTAGAGGCCGCCGCAACTAATGAAAAACTGTTTTTT.

This clone occurred once. The rearrangement joins TRBV7-2 to TRBJ2-3; D gene uncertain. V was cut by 2 bases and J by 4 bases, with 4 bases left in between. CDR3 length: 12 amino acids. CDR1 is SGHTA and CDR2 is FQGNSA in the germline V gene. The CDR3 region is CASSLRADTQYF. The CDR3 DNA reads as TGTGCCAGCAGCTTAAGGGCAGATACGCAGTATTTT.

DNA of the CDR3: TGTGCCAGCAGCGAGCCGGGCAGGAAAGAGGAGACCCAGTACTTC. This codes for CASSEPGRKEETQYF. The gene calls are TRBV19 and TRBJ2-5; the D is unclear. This CDR3 comprises 15 residues. V gave up 9 bases and J gave up 5 bases, with 22 bases separating them. Germline CDR1 is LNHDA and CDR2 is SQIVND (reference sequence).